The 32 T cell receptor beta chains presented below share a single source sample, sequenced in a study of T cell responses to AZD1222 COVID-19 vaccine. TCRdb's table, derived via immunoSEQ multiplex PCR, lists solely in-frame clones and lacks some. The sample has 150,000 to 200,000 clones, 80% to 90% seen once. The sample was peripheral blood, taken 28 days after the second AZD1222 dose. The receptors here all came from an adult who received the AZD1222 COVID-19 vaccine.

The V gene is TRBV19, the J gene TRBJ2-7, with 9 positions matching TRBD1. This CDR3 is 13 amino acids long. The trim removed 8 bases at V and 4 bases at J, leaving 6 bases unmatched. Germline lookup yields CDR1 LNHDA and CDR2 SQIVND (reference sequence). The CDR3 nucleotides read TGTGCCAGTGGCCCGGGACAGGGTTACGAGCAGTACTTC. The encoded protein is CASGPGQGYEQYF.

This chain uses TRBV19 with TRBJ1-3; TRBD1 aligns across 9 bases. This CDR3 comprises 14 residues. The germline V gene encodes CDR1 LNHDA and CDR2 SQIVND (reference sequence). V lost 7 bases and J lost 2; bases outside the gene matches: 3. The CDR3 region is CASNGQGTGNTIYF. The CDR3 region has the DNA TGTGCCAGTAATGGACAGGGGACTGGAAACACCATATATTTT.

The gene calls are TRBV5-4 and TRBJ2-5, with 9 bases that match TRBD2. V lost 5 bases, J lost 4 bases, and 6 bases stayed unmatched. The length of the CDR3 is 14 residues. The germline V gene has CDR1 SGHNT and CDR2 YYREEE (reference sequence). The CDR3 here is CASRRGGAGETQYF. CDR3 DNA sequence: TGTGCCAGCAGACGCGGGGGGGCAGGAGAGACCCAGTACTTC.

The gene calls are TRBV15 and TRBJ1-1; tentative D call: TRBD1 (5 bases). The CDR3 extends over 14 amino acids. Germline V gene lookup returns CDR1 LNHNV and CDR2 YYDKDF (reference sequence). Between the trimmed V and J ends, which lost 0 bases and 1 base, there was a span of 6 bases. The CDR3 coding sequence is TGTGCCACCAGCAGAGAGCAGGGGAACACTGAAGCTTTCTTT. Translation: CATSREQGNTEAFF.

This chain connects TRBV5-4 to TRBJ1-6; no firm D call. The CDR3 is 14 amino acids. CDR1 and CDR2 from the germline V gene are SGHNT and YYREEE (reference sequence). Trimming cost V 5 bases and J 10 bases, with 16 bases left between them. The CDR3 nucleotides read TGTGCCAGCAGAAGGGAGAGGGAAGGGTCACCCCTCCACTTT. It translates to CASRREREGSPLHF.

In its sample, this clone was seen a few times. The chain combines TRBV6-5 with TRBJ1-2, with D possibly TRBD1 on 5 matching bases. CDR3 length: 13 residues. Germline loops: CDR1 MNHEY, CDR2 SVGAGI. Deletions cut 9 bases from V and 5 bases from J, with 16 bases between. CDR3 loop: CASGAWQIYGYTF. The CDR3 bases are TGTGCCAGTGGGGCATGGCAGATATATGGCTACACCTTC.

The chain combines TRBV25-1 with TRBJ1-2; 7 nucleotides agree with TRBD1. J gave up 1 base and V 5 bases, and 10 bases lay outside the gene matches. Germline V CDR1 and CDR2: MGHDK, SYGVNS. The CDR3 contains 16 residues. CDR3 coding DNA: TGTGCCAGCAGTTCTCGAGGGACAGCGATTAACTATGGCTACACCTTC. Amino acid sequence: CASSSRGTAINYGYTF.

This clone was observed a handful of times. This rearrangement joins TRBV19 to TRBJ2-4, with 7 positions matching TRBD1. The trim removed 0 bases at V and 8 bases at J, leaving 10 bases unmatched. Germline loops: CDR1 LNHDA, CDR2 SQIVND (reference sequence). The CDR3 loop spans 16 amino acids. The CDR3 here is CASSIDPRNRGHIQYF. DNA for the CDR3: TGTGCCAGTAGTATAGACCCTCGTAACAGGGGACACATTCAGTACTTC. The whole variable domain, remainder taken from reference TRBV19 and TRBJ2-4, is DGGITQSPKYLFRKEGQNVTLSCEQNLNHDAMYWYRQDPGQGLRLIYYSQIVNDFQKGDIAEGYSVSREKKESFPLTVTSAQKNPTAFYLCASSIDPRNRGHIQYFGAGTRLSVL.

The chain uses TRBV27 and TRBJ2-3, with 9 bases that match TRBD2. V was pared by 6 bases and J by 9 bases, with 7 bases of the junction left unmatched. CDR1 and CDR2 from the germline V gene are MNHEY and SMNVEV (reference sequence). The CDR3 sequence is 13 residues long. The CDR3 nucleotides are TGTGCCAGCAGAGGACTAGCGTCATGGACGCAGTATTTT. Translation: CASRGLASWTQYF.

There are a few counts of this clone. The chain uses TRBV10-3 and TRBJ2-7; a weak D match, TRBD1 (6 bases). The CDR3 sequence is 14 residues long. V gave up 4 bases and J gave up 3 bases, with 13 bases separating them. Germline CDR1 ENHRY, CDR2 SYGVKD. CDR3 bases: TGTGCCATCAGTGGAGGGCAGGGGAACTACGAGCAGTACTTC. It yields the protein CAISGGQGNYEQYF.

In its sample, this clone was seen once. The chain employs TRBV27 and TRBJ2-7, with D possibly TRBD1 on 6 matching bases. This CDR3 has 16 residues. V gave up 3 bases and J gave up 1 base, with 16 bases separating them. Germline CDR1 and CDR2: MNHEY and SMNVEV (reference sequence). As DNA, the CDR3 is TGTGCCAGCAGTTTCATCCGGACAGCGCCTTCCTACGAGCAGTACTTC. This sequence encodes CASSFIRTAPSYEQYF.

In regard to this clone: Other DNA variants within this sample encode the same CDR3. The chain has TRBV7-3 and TRBJ1-1, with D possibly being TRBD1 (5 bases). The CDR3 is made up of 13 amino acids. Germline CDR1 SGHTA, CDR2 FQGTGA. Trimming took 2 bases from V and 1 from J, leaving 5 bases between them. The CDR3 DNA follows: TGTGCCAGCAGCTTAGGGGCGAACACTGAAGCTTTCTTT. Protein sequence: CASSLGANTEAFF.

The genes are TRBV7-9 and TRBJ1-2; D call uncertain. Germline V CDR1 and CDR2: SEHNR, FQNEAQ (reference sequence). Trimming removed 1 base from V and 8 bases from J, with 14 bases in between. This CDR3 contains 14 residues. CDR3 DNA sequence: TGTGCCAGCAGCTTAGGGGTAGACATTGGAGGCTACACCTTC. This codes for CASSLGVDIGGYTF.

The sample holds one count of this clone. The genes are TRBV30 and TRBJ1-2; D is unresolved. Germline CDR1 and CDR2: GTSNPN and SVGIG (reference sequence). Trimming shortened V by 1 base and J by 1 base, and 7 bases separated the two germline ends. The CDR3 runs to 13 residues. The CDR3 coding sequence is TGTGCCTGGAGTGAGGGCAGTAACTATGGCTACACCTTC. It is translated as CAWSEGSNYGYTF.

This clone came up a few times. This chain connects TRBV25-1 to TRBJ1-1, with D perhaps matching TRBD1 (6 bases). CDR3 length: 12 residues. Trimming stripped 6 bases from V and 3 bases from J, with 8 bases between. Germline CDR1 reads MGHDK; CDR2 reads SYGVNS. The CDR3: CASRGAYTEAFF. As DNA, the CDR3 is TGTGCCAGCAGGGGGGCCTACACTGAAGCTTTCTTT.

The chain recombines TRBV6-5 with TRBJ1-6; D might be TRBD1 (5 bases). V lost 2 bases and J lost 8, with 7 bases in between. This CDR3 has 13 residues. Germline CDR1 and CDR2: MNHEY and SVGAGI. The DNA of the CDR3 is TGTGCCAGCAGTTACGCCAGGGATTCACCCCTCCACTTT. It yields the protein CASSYARDSPLHF.

This clone occurred a few times. The chain carries TRBV7-9 and TRBJ1-4; D is unresolved. The CDR3 sequence is 13 residues long. Germline values: CDR1 SEHNR, CDR2 FQNEAQ (reference sequence). The germline V and J ends were trimmed by 5 bases and 5 bases, with 9 bases remaining between them. The CDR3 spells CASSPAWNEKLFF. The CDR3 bases are TGTGCCAGCAGCCCAGCATGGAATGAAAAACTGTTTTTT.

J is TRBJ2-5 and V is TRBV19; weak D call: TRBD2 (7 bases). The CDR3 is made up of 14 amino acids. Trimming took off 3 bases at V and 5 bases at J, with 13 bases between the two ends. CDR1 and CDR2 from the germline V gene are LNHDA and SQIVND (reference sequence). CDR3 in DNA: TGTGCCAGTAGTATGGGGGGGCGGCCGGAGACCCAGTACTTC. This gives the protein CASSMGGRPETQYF.

V usage is TRBV27 and J usage is TRBJ1-6, with D possibly TRBD1 on 5 matching bases. Germline loops: CDR1 MNHEY, CDR2 SMNVEV (reference sequence). Trimming cost V 4 bases and J 11 bases, with 9 bases left between them. This CDR3 is 12 amino acids long. The CDR3 sequence: CASSSPGAPLHF. CDR3 bases: TGTGCCAGCAGTTCACCGGGGGCACCCCTCCACTTT.

The chain has TRBV9 and TRBJ1-2, with D possibly matching TRBD1 (6 bases). This CDR3 contains 14 residues. CDR1 SGDLS and CDR2 YYNGEE come from the germline V gene. The V gene lost 0 bases and the J gene lost 7 bases, with 13 bases spanning the gap. The CDR3 reads CASSVAKQGGGYTF. CDR3 coding DNA: TGTGCCAGCAGCGTAGCTAAACAGGGAGGTGGCTACACCTTC.

V gene TRBV19 combines with J gene TRBJ1-5; TRBD1 aligns across 7 bases. The V gene end was trimmed by 5 bases and the J gene end by 2 bases; junction bases not matched to a gene: 3. This CDR3 has 14 residues. CDR1 and CDR2 (germline): LNHDA, SQIVND (reference sequence). The DNA for the CDR3 is TGTGCCAGTAGTGGGGGACAGCGCAATCAGCCCCAGCATTTT. Translating gives CASSGGQRNQPQHF. The full variable domain, its missing parts supplied by reference TRBV19 and TRBJ1-5, is DGGITQSPKYLFRKEGQNVTLSCEQNLNHDAMYWYRQDPGQGLRLIYYSQIVNDFQKGDIAEGYSVSREKKESFPLTVTSAQKNPTAFYLCASSGGQRNQPQHFGDGTRLSIL.

This chain links TRBV5-1 with TRBJ2-7; perhaps D is TRBD1 or TRBD2 (5 bases each). There are 15 residues in the CDR3. CDR1 and CDR2 from the germline V gene are SGHRS and YFSETQ. The V gene lost 0 bases and the J gene lost 3 bases, with 13 bases spanning the gap. This chain's CDR3 is CASSLAVGAGYEQYF. For the CDR3, the DNA is TGCGCCAGCAGCTTGGCCGTTGGGGCGGGCTACGAGCAGTACTTC.

The chain employs TRBV7-9 and TRBJ2-7; D not resolved. The V end was cut by 7 bases, the J end by 4 bases, with 14 bases between. CDR3 size: 13 residues. Germline-derived CDR1 and CDR2 are SEHNR and FQNEAQ (reference sequence). In nucleotides, the CDR3 is TGTGCCAGCAACCTCTTGGACGGTTACGAGCAGTACTTC. Its translation: CASNLLDGYEQYF.

V gene TRBV20-1 combines with J gene TRBJ1-2; no reliable D call. V was shortened by 5 bases and J by 6 bases, with 10 bases between the two germline ends. This CDR3 is 11 amino acids long. Germline assignment: CDR1 DFQATT and CDR2 SNEGSKA (reference sequence). This chain's CDR3 is CSALFPNGYTF. In DNA, the CDR3 is TGCAGTGCTCTCTTCCCCAATGGCTACACCTTC.

The chain is built from TRBV4-2 and TRBJ2-2, with D unclear. Deletions cut 7 bases from V and 0 bases from J, with 9 bases between. This CDR3 region has 14 residues. CDR1 LGHNA and CDR2 YNFKEQ come from the germline V gene. CDR3 DNA: TGTGCCAGCACCGAGACGGCGAACACCGGGGAGCTGTTTTTT. It encodes CASTETANTGELFF.

This clone was detected once. DNA for the CDR3: TGTGCCAGCAGCCGGCGCCAGGGAGGTGGCTACACCTTC. It is translated as CASSRRQGGGYTF. The rearrangement links TRBV7-9 to TRBJ1-2; D is possibly TRBD1 (5 bases). The CDR3 totals 13 residues. Trimming removed 5 bases from V and 7 bases from J, with 14 bases in between. Germline V gene lookup returns CDR1 SEHNR and CDR2 FQNEAQ (reference sequence).

The chain links TRBV28 to TRBJ2-7, with D unclear. V was trimmed by 5 bases and J by 0 bases, leaving 11 bases between them. The CDR3 consists of 14 residues. The germline V gene encodes CDR1 MDHEN and CDR2 SYDVKM. CDR3 in amino acids: CASSPALDSYEQYF. CDR3 sequence (DNA): TGTGCCAGCAGTCCCGCGCTAGACTCCTACGAGCAGTACTTC.

This sequence joins TRBV5-1 and TRBJ2-7, with D unresolved. CDR1 is SGHRS and CDR2 is YFSETQ in the germline V gene. The V end lost 4 bases, the J end lost 0 bases, and 11 bases lay between the germline ends. CDR3 length: 14 residues. CDR3 protein: CASSMRTGSYEQYF. CDR3 coding DNA: TGCGCCAGCAGCATGAGGACCGGCTCCTACGAGCAGTACTTC.

The CDR3, as DNA: TGTGCCAGCAGCTTAGTAGTGGGGAGCGGCTACACCTTC. It encodes CASSLVVGSGYTF. This sequence joins TRBV7-2 and TRBJ1-2, with no clear D. Germline V CDR1 and CDR2: SGHTA, FQGNSA. V was cut by 1 base and J by 8 bases, with 11 bases left in between. The CDR3 runs 13 residues.

The V call is TRBV7-9, the J call TRBJ2-1; TRBD2 agrees at 8 bases. V was pared by 10 bases and J by 3 bases, with 8 bases of the junction left unmatched. This CDR3 has 14 amino acids. Germline lookup yields CDR1 SEHNR and CDR2 FQNEAQ (reference sequence). The CDR3: CATLSGGVYNEQFF. In DNA, the CDR3 is TGTGCCACCTTATCGGGGGGGGTCTACAATGAGCAGTTCTTC.

The chain employs TRBV6-5 and TRBJ1-5, with TRBD1 as a possible D gene (6 bases). Germline CDR1 and CDR2: MNHEY and SVGAGI. The V end lost 2 bases, the J end lost 6 bases, and 14 bases lay between the germline ends. The CDR3 totals 15 residues. Written as DNA, the CDR3 is TGTGCCAGCAGTTACGACGCGGGGGCCGGTCAGCCCCAGCATTTT. Amino acids: CASSYDAGAGQPQHF.

The chain has TRBV19 and TRBJ1-2; TRBD1 matches at 7 bases. This CDR3 comprises 15 residues. Germline assignment: CDR1 LNHDA and CDR2 SQIVND (reference sequence). V was pared by 6 bases and J by 0 bases, with 7 bases of the junction left unmatched. The CDR3 DNA reads TGTGCCAGTAGCCAGCGGACAGGTTCTAACTATGGCTACACCTTC. This sequence encodes CASSQRTGSNYGYTF.